The 24 T cell receptor beta chains given below trace back to one sample, sequenced in a study of CD8 T cells in Susac syndrome. cDNA came from about 0.5 to 1 ug RNA primed by random hexamers. MiXCR, run by TCRdb on the immunoSEQ multiplex PCR reads, gives a single entry per CDR3 protein. Of around 160,000 distinct CDR3 sequences in the sample, roughly 93% were seen once. Sequences were obtained from CD4+ T cells from PBMCs. Receptors were obtained from a human donor in good health.

This chain links TRBV7-2 with TRBJ1-2; 7 nucleotides match TRBD1. The V gene's germline CDR1 is SGHTA and CDR2 FQGNSA. The V segment lost 6 bases and the J segment 5 bases; nucleotides outside the gene matches: 9. This CDR3 is 14 amino acids long. The CDR3 region is CASSLGTALYGYTF. The CDR3 nucleotides are TGTGCCAGCAGTTTGGGGACAGCTCTTTATGGCTACACCTTC. Filled out from reference TRBV7-2 and TRBJ1-2, the complete variable domain reads GAGVSQSPSNKVTEKGKDVELRCDPISGHTALYWYRQSLGQGLEFLIYFQGNSAPDKSGLPSDRFSAERTGGSVSTLTIQRTQQEDSAVYLCASSLGTALYGYTFGSGTRLTVV.

The chain links TRBV7-9 to TRBJ2-3; no clear D gene. V lost 2 bases to trimming and J lost 4 bases, with 19 bases between them. This CDR3 spans 17 amino acids. Germline V gene data show CDR1 as SEHNR and CDR2 as FQNEAQ (reference sequence). The CDR3 protein is CASSLSRVSHLADTQYF. In DNA, the CDR3 is TGTGCCAGCAGCTTATCCCGTGTCAGTCATCTCGCAGATACGCAGTATTTT.

The chain couples TRBV6-5 to TRBJ1-1; possibly TRBD1 for D (5 bases). The CDR3 covers 15 residues. Germline CDR1 is MNHEY and CDR2 is SVGAGI. Trimming shortened V by 4 bases and J by 10 bases, and 22 bases separated the two germline ends. As DNA, the CDR3 is TGTGCCAGCAGTTCCCCCTACCGGGGCCTTAGCGGAGCTTTCTTT. Its translation: CASSSPYRGLSGAFF.

This chain joins TRBV9 and TRBJ2-1; 9 bases are shared with TRBD2. Unmatched junction bases numbered 9, after V lost 4 bases and J lost 4 bases. CDR3 length equals 16 residues. Germline CDR1 reads SGDLS; CDR2 reads YYNGEE. As DNA, the CDR3 is TGTGCCAGCAGCTTCTTAAGCGGGGGGAGTTACAATGAGCAGTTCTTC. Its protein is CASSFLSGGSYNEQFF.

This clonotype appeared a single time. The CDR3 loop is CASSDPRQGDGYTF. CDR3 bases: TGCGCCAGCAGCGACCCGAGACAGGGGGATGGCTACACCTTC. This chain uses TRBV5-1 with TRBJ1-2; 9 positions match TRBD1. The CDR3 is made up of 14 amino acids. With 4 bases clipped from V and 6 bases from J, the junction kept 7 bases outside the gene matches. Looked up from germline, CDR1 is SGHRS and CDR2 is YFSETQ.

The gene calls are TRBV5-4 and TRBJ1-4, with a possible D match to TRBD1 (5 bases). This CDR3 region has 16 residues. V dropped 2 bases and J dropped 2 bases, with 13 bases sitting between them. The germline gives CDR1 SGHNT, CDR2 YYREEE (reference sequence). The CDR3 loop is CASSFSRGTTNEKLFF. The CDR3 DNA follows: TGTGCCAGCAGCTTTTCGAGGGGTACCACTAATGAAAAACTGTTTTTT.

This chain connects TRBV2 to TRBJ2-3; D not resolved. Trimming stripped 6 bases from V and 0 bases from J, with 13 bases between. This CDR3 is 15 amino acids long. Germline loops: CDR1 SNHLY, CDR2 FYNNEI. CDR3 residues: CASRRAPLSTDTQYF. CDR3 bases: TGTGCCAGCAGACGGGCCCCACTTAGCACAGATACGCAGTATTTT.

This sequence joins TRBV3-1 and TRBJ2-3; D remains ambiguous. The germline V gene encodes CDR1 LGHDT and CDR2 YNNKEL (reference sequence). Trimming pared 3 bases from V and 3 bases from J, leaving 7 bases between. The CDR3 spans 13 residues. DNA of the CDR3: TGTGCCAGCAGCCAGCGGCAGACAGATACGCAGTATTTT. Its translation: CASSQRQTDTQYF.

The V and J genes are TRBV5-1 and TRBJ2-5; TRBD1 or TRBD2 may be the D gene (5 bases each). The CDR3 length is 15 residues. Trimming removed 3 bases from V and 4 bases from J, with 16 bases in between. The germline V gene encodes CDR1 SGHRS and CDR2 YFSETQ. This CDR3 reads CASSYPWGIRETQYF. The CDR3 DNA sequence: TGCGCCAGCAGCTATCCTTGGGGGATTAGAGAGACCCAGTACTTC.

The chain joins TRBV20-1 to TRBJ1-1; unclear D gene. The V end was cut by 2 bases, the J end by 0 bases, with 7 bases between. The CDR3 is 13 residues long. Germline loops: CDR1 DFQATT, CDR2 SNEGSKA (reference sequence). CDR3 amino acids: CSARNSMNTEAFF. The CDR3 DNA follows: TGCAGTGCTAGAAACAGCATGAACACTGAAGCTTTCTTT.

The DNA of the CDR3 is TGCGCCAGCAGCCAAGGGCTCTTCGGACTAGCGGTGCACAATGAGCAGTTCTTC. Residues: CASSQGLFGLAVHNEQFF. The chain employs TRBV4-1 and TRBJ2-1; 10 bases line up with TRBD2. Germline CDR1 is MGHRA and CDR2 is YSYEKL. V lost 1 base to trimming and J lost 5 bases; unmatched junction nucleotides: 11. This CDR3 comprises 18 residues.

The table lists this clonotype with a count of one. The V and J genes are TRBV9 and TRBJ2-5; D gene uncertain. CDR3 size: 14 residues. The germline CDR1 and CDR2 sequences are SGDLS and YYNGEE. Trimming took off 4 bases at V and 2 bases at J, with 12 bases between the two ends. The CDR3 region is CASSRAQGQETQYF. The CDR3 DNA reads TGTGCCAGCAGCCGCGCCCAAGGACAAGAGACCCAGTACTTC. The complete variable domain, with remaining parts taken from reference TRBV9 and TRBJ2-5, reads DSGVTQTPKHLITATGQRVTLRCSPRSGDLSVYWYQQSLDQGLQFLIQYYNGEERAKGNILERFSAQQFPDLHSELNLSSLELGDSALYFCASSRAQGQETQYFGPGTRLLVL.

This chain connects TRBV6-5 to TRBJ1-2, with a possible D match to TRBD1 (6 bases). Deletions cut 6 bases from V and 4 bases from J, with 12 bases between. The CDR3 sequence is 13 residues long. Germline CDR1 is MNHEY and CDR2 is SVGAGI. As DNA, the CDR3 is TGTGCCAGCAGGGACAGTCGGGGCTATGGCTACACCTTC. Amino acid sequence: CASRDSRGYGYTF.

The chain joins TRBV12-5 to TRBJ2-2; D perhaps matches TRBD1 (6 bases). The CDR3 has 15 amino acids. V lost 1 base, J lost 5 bases, and 11 bases lay in between. Germline V gene lookup returns CDR1 LGHNT and CDR2 FRNRAP. CDR3 sequence reads: CASGLEIGGTGELFF. Written as DNA, the CDR3 is TGTGCTAGTGGTTTGGAAATAGGGGGTACCGGGGAGCTGTTTTTT.

This clonotype was seen only once. The chain couples TRBV20-1 to TRBJ2-3; perhaps D is TRBD1 or TRBD2 (6 bases each). The CDR3 length is 15 residues. V was trimmed by 3 bases and J by 1 base, leaving 14 bases between them. Germline V gene sequence: CDR1 DFQATT, CDR2 SNEGSKA (reference sequence). The CDR3 nucleotides read TGCAGTGCTAGCCCCATCGGGGGCGGCACAGATACGCAGTATTTT. It codes for CSASPIGGGTDTQYF.

The chain employs TRBV19 and TRBJ1-2, with D unclear. The CDR3 length is 14 residues. From germline, CDR1 is LNHDA and CDR2 SQIVND (reference sequence). V was shortened by 5 bases and J by 7 bases, with 17 bases between the two germline ends. The CDR3 is CASSPDTSYGGYTF. CDR3 nucleotides: TGTGCCAGTAGTCCCGACACTTCTTATGGTGGCTACACCTTC. Full variable domain (missing parts from reference TRBV19 and TRBJ1-2): DGGITQSPKYLFRKEGQNVTLSCEQNLNHDAMYWYRQDPGQGLRLIYYSQIVNDFQKGDIAEGYSVSREKKESFPLTVTSAQKNPTAFYLCASSPDTSYGGYTFGSGTRLTVV.

V and J are TRBV6-5 and TRBJ2-6; the D is unclear. The CDR3 loop spans 15 amino acids. With 5 bases removed from V and 0 bases from J, the gap between germline ends came to 8 bases. Germline V gene sequence: CDR1 MNHEY, CDR2 SVGAGI. The chain's CDR3 is CASSKDGSGANVLTF. CDR3 coding DNA: TGTGCCAGCAGTAAGGACGGCTCTGGGGCCAACGTCCTGACTTTC.

This clonotype has a handful of counts. The chain is built from TRBV7-2 and TRBJ2-3; D gene unclear. V shed 3 bases and J shed 6 bases, with 7 bases lying between them. The CDR3 totals 12 residues. Germline CDR1 reads SGHTA; CDR2 reads FQGNSA. The DNA of the CDR3 is TGTGCCAGCAGCTTCTCTACGGATACGCAGTATTTT. It specifies CASSFSTDTQYF.

The chain is built from TRBV7-9 and TRBJ1-1, with no clear D. This CDR3 has 16 amino acids. Trimming took 4 bases from V and 3 from J, leaving 18 bases between them. CDR1 and CDR2 (germline): SEHNR, FQNEAQ (reference sequence). The CDR3 loop is CASSSPTPRGHTEAFF. As DNA, the CDR3 is TGTGCCAGCAGCTCACCGACCCCCCGTGGGCACACTGAAGCTTTCTTT.

This chain joins TRBV2 and TRBJ1-2, with D possibly TRBD1 on 5 matching bases. The V and J ends lost 4 bases and 6 bases respectively, with 15 bases between them. Per germline, CDR1 SNHLY and CDR2 FYNNEI. The CDR3 length is 14 residues. The CDR3 region has the DNA TGTGCCAGCAGTGTGGGCAGGGAGGGTGATGGCTACACCTTC. Translation: CASSVGREGDGYTF.

The chain links TRBV19 to TRBJ2-5; the match to TRBD1 covers 7 bases. This CDR3 region has 14 residues. CDR1 is LNHDA and CDR2 is SQIVND in the germline V gene (reference sequence). Trimming took 6 bases from V and 2 from J; bases not matched to a gene: 6. In nucleotides, the CDR3 is TGTGCCAGTAGGCTTACAGGGGATCAAGAGACCCAGTACTTC. This gives the protein CASRLTGDQETQYF.

The chain links TRBV3-1 to TRBJ1-1; 9 nucleotides agree with TRBD1. Looked up from germline, CDR1 is LGHDT and CDR2 is YNNKEL (reference sequence). The CDR3 runs 15 residues. Germline trimming cut 2 bases from V and 1 base from J; bases unmatched to any gene: 2. The DNA for the CDR3 is TGTGCCAGCAGCCAATGGGACAGGGAGAACACTGAAGCTTTCTTT. It translates to CASSQWDRENTEAFF.

The chain employs TRBV2 and TRBJ1-5, with D possibly matching TRBD1 (5 bases). The length of the CDR3 is 14 residues. Between the trimmed V and J ends, which lost 5 bases and 4 bases, there was a span of 12 bases. Per the germline V gene, CDR1 is SNHLY and CDR2 is FYNNEI. The CDR3 loop reads CASSRLGGNQPQHF. CDR3 DNA sequence: TGTGCCAGCAGTCGCCTGGGGGGGAATCAGCCCCAGCATTTT.

The V gene is TRBV29-1, the J gene TRBJ1-1, with TRBD1 identical over 9 bases. Germline trimming cut 7 bases from V and 0 bases from J; bases unmatched to any gene: 3. Germline V CDR1 and CDR2: SQVTM, ANQGSEA. The CDR3 has 13 amino acids. CDR3 in amino acids: CSADRGVNTEAFF. In nucleotides, the CDR3 is TGCAGCGCGGACAGGGGAGTGAACACTGAAGCTTTCTTT.